Below, 13 T cell receptor beta chains from the same sample are listed, as sequenced in a study of circulating CD8 cells and anti-PD-1 response in melanoma. Using approximately 15 ng of total RNA, TCR libraries were made with the QIAseq Immune Repertoire TCR panel. Using its own MiXCR run on the reads, TCRdb lists one record per CDR3 protein. The top ten hold approximately 18% of the sample, which has about 700 distinct CDR3 sequences, approximately 8.1% seen once. Four subsets defined by PD-1 and/or TIGIT were sorted from live CD3+CD8+TCRalphabeta+ cells. Specimen: CD8+ T cells from PBMCs, collected at baseline or after one month of anti-PD-1 therapy (not recorded which). These receptors came from a human donor with melanoma.

In its sample, this clonotype ranks as large. CDR3 DNA: TGTGCCACCTCTTGGGGGGTTGAGCAGTTCTTC. Amino acids: CATSWGVEQFF. The chain joins TRBV5-4 to TRBJ2-1, with D possibly TRBD2 on 6 matching bases. Germline V gene sequence: CDR1 SGHNT, CDR2 YYREEE (reference sequence). Trimming pared 9 bases from V and 9 bases from J, leaving 13 bases between. The CDR3 totals 11 residues.

In its sample, this clonotype ranks as large (0.1 to 1%). The chain couples TRBV12-3 or TRBV12-4 to TRBJ1-3; unclear D gene. The CDR3 has 13 residues. Trimming removed 6 bases at V and 0 bases at J, with 6 bases between. This CDR3 reads CASRPDSGNTIYF. The DNA of the CDR3 is TGTGCCAGCAGACCGGACTCTGGAAACACCATATATTTT.

This clonotype is labeled as medium-sized. The chain is built from TRBV12-3 or TRBV12-4 and TRBJ2-3, with a tentative D call TRBD1 (6 bases). The CDR3 has 13 amino acids. V was shortened by 7 bases and J by 0 bases, with 8 bases between the two germline ends. DNA for the CDR3: TGTGCCAGCACCGGACAGAGCACAGATACGCAGTATTTT. Translated, it gives CASTGQSTDTQYF.

The V call is TRBV30, the J call TRBJ2-2, with D perhaps assigned TRBD1 or TRBD2 (5 bases each). This CDR3 comprises 17 residues. CDR1 GTSNPN and CDR2 SVGIG come from the germline V gene (reference sequence). Trimming took off 2 bases at V and 6 bases at J, with 22 bases between the two ends. CDR3 amino acids: CAWSSLPGSEGPGELFF. CDR3 nucleotides: TGTGCCTGGAGTTCACTACCAGGCTCCGAGGGGCCCGGGGAGCTGTTTTTT.

Judged by abundance, this clonotype is medium-sized. This rearrangement joins TRBV19 to TRBJ2-1; 15 bases are shared with TRBD2. Per germline, CDR1 LNHDA and CDR2 SQIVND (reference sequence). V shed 4 bases and J 10 bases; nucleotides not matched to a gene: 5. The CDR3 has 15 amino acids. In nucleotides, the CDR3 is TGTGCCAGTAGTAGGACTAGCGGGGGGGCCGAGGAGCAGTTCTTC. It codes for CASSRTSGGAEEQFF.

This clonotype is large within its sample. The DNA of the CDR3 is TGCAGTGCTAGAGAAGGGTCGGATGCCTACGAGCAGTACTTC. Translation gives CSAREGSDAYEQYF. J is TRBJ2-7 and V is TRBV20-1, with D unclear. With 0 bases removed from V and 2 bases from J, the gap between germline ends came to 11 bases. In germline, CDR1 is DFQATT, CDR2 SNEGSKA (reference sequence). This CDR3 has 14 residues.

Judged by abundance, this clonotype is large (0.1 to 1%). The rearrangement uses TRBV7-9 and TRBJ2-7; the D is unclear. This CDR3 is 13 amino acids long. Between the trimmed V and J ends, which lost 6 bases and 3 bases, there was a span of 12 bases. CDR1 SEHNR and CDR2 FQNEAQ come from the germline V gene (reference sequence). The CDR3 DNA is TGTGCCAGCAGTTCCCTAGTAGGCTACGAGCAGTACTTC. Translating it yields CASSSLVGYEQYF.

In its sample, this clonotype was seen a few times. A read error is possible here, since a much larger clone lies one base away. V gene TRBV11-2 combines with J gene TRBJ2-7; D perhaps matches TRBD1 (6 bases). V lost 0 bases and J 6 bases, leaving 9 bases between the germline ends. The CDR3 has 13 amino acids. CDR1 is SGHAT, CDR2 FQNNGV, per germline. The CDR3 loop is CASSLDRGPEQYF. The CDR3 DNA reads TGTGCCAGCAGCTTAGACAGGGGTCCCGAGCAGTACTTC.

This clonotype qualifies as large. The chain combines TRBV19 with TRBJ1-1; TRBD1 matches 9 bases. This CDR3 region has 9 residues. V shed 10 bases, J shed 12 bases, and the junction held 3 bases outside the gene matches. Looked up from germline, CDR1 is LNHDA and CDR2 is SQIVND (reference sequence). The CDR3 reads CATGQGSFF. The CDR3 DNA reads TGTGCCACCGGACAGGGGTCTTTCTTT.

By its share, this clonotype is medium-sized. V gene TRBV7-8 combines with J gene TRBJ2-1; TRBD2 matches 7 bases. The germline V gene has CDR1 SGHVS and CDR2 FQNEAQ. The CDR3 is 15 amino acids. Trimming cost V 6 bases and J 3 bases; bases outside gene matches: 8. In nucleotides, the CDR3 is TGTGCCAGCAGGGCGGGGGACCAAAACTACAATGAGCAGTTCTTC. Encoded protein: CASRAGDQNYNEQFF.

By share, this clonotype ranks as medium-sized. The rearrangement uses TRBV7-3 and TRBJ1-1; D uncertain. Germline V CDR1 and CDR2: SGHTA, FQGTGA. The CDR3 is made up of 13 amino acids. V shed 0 bases and J shed 6 bases, with 8 bases lying between them. In DNA, the CDR3 is TGTGCCAGCAGCTTAACAGGCGATGCTGAAGCTTTCTTT. Translating it yields CASSLTGDAEAFF. Filled out from reference TRBV7-3 and TRBJ1-1, the complete variable domain reads GAGVSQTPSNKVTEKGKYVELRCDPISGHTALYWYRQSLGQGPEFLIYFQGTGAADDSGLPNDRFFAVRPEGSVSTLKIQRTERGDSAVYLCASSLTGDAEAFFGQGTRLTVV.

By sample fraction, this clonotype is large. The genes are TRBV2 and TRBJ2-1; D is ambiguous. The V and J ends lost 8 bases and 4 bases respectively, with 12 bases between them. The CDR3 has 13 amino acids. Per germline, CDR1 SNHLY and CDR2 FYNNEI. The CDR3 spells CASGFGSYNEQFF. The DNA for the CDR3 is TGTGCCAGCGGGTTTGGCAGTTACAATGAGCAGTTCTTC.

This chain joins TRBV4-1 and TRBJ2-5; 7 bases agree with TRBD1. The CDR3 spans 17 residues. The germline V gene has CDR1 MGHRA and CDR2 YSYEKL. The V segment lost 0 bases and the J segment 0 bases; nucleotides outside the gene matches: 7. The CDR3 sequence is CASSQDGTVTYQETQYF. CDR3 nucleotides: TGCGCCAGCAGCCAAGATGGGACAGTGACTTACCAAGAGACCCAGTACTTC.